Presented here are 12 T cell receptor beta chains from one specimen sequenced in a study of blood T cells in healthy people across ages. A second 7 to 11 cycle PCR used barcoded and J-beta primers. From the 5' RACE reads, TCRdb called clonotypes with MiXCR, one entry per CDR3 protein. The repertoire has around 1,500,000 distinct CDR3 sequences, approximately 38% of them found once; the top ten carry 7.9%. Input material: blood. The receptors were sampled from a woman aged 18-29 years in good health.

This clonotype was counted only a few times. The chain recombines TRBV10-3 with TRBJ1-2, with 7 positions matching TRBD1. Germline assignment: CDR1 ENHRY and CDR2 SYGVKD. Trimming at V came to 2 bases and at J to 4 bases, leaving 7 bases not matched to a gene. The CDR3 is 15 amino acids. CDR3 sequence: CAISEEGARIYGYTF. CDR3 sequence (DNA): TGTGCCATCAGTGAGGAGGGGGCGCGTATCTATGGCTACACCTTC.

Note on this clonotype: One end of the junction is discordant with germline, which a read error may explain. V usage is TRBV28 and J usage is TRBJ2-7; D is ambiguous. The CDR3 runs 13 residues. Germline CDR1 MDHEN, CDR2 SYDVKM. Here the CDR3 DNA reads TGTGTCAGCTCCCGCGCCGTGTTGAACGAGCAGTACTTC. Translated: CVSSRAVLNEQYF. The whole variable domain, remainder taken from reference TRBV28 and TRBJ2-7, is DVKVTQSSRYLVKRTGEKVFLECVQDMDHENMFWYRQDPGLGLRLIYFSYDVKMKEKGDIPEGYSVSREKKERFSLILESASTNQTSMYLCVSSRAVLNEQYFGPGTRLTVT.

This clonotype has a handful of counts. The J gene is TRBJ2-5, the V gene TRBV5-8, with D perhaps assigned TRBD1 or TRBD2 (5 bases each). The germline V gene has CDR1 SGHTS and CDR2 YDEGEE. The CDR3 extends over 14 amino acids. V was clipped by 6 bases and J by 5 bases, with 17 bases between them. Written as DNA, the CDR3 is TGTGCCAGCACTCAAGGGGAGATGGGGGAGACCCAGTACTTC. It is translated as CASTQGEMGETQYF.

This clonotype has just one count. V is TRBV2 and J is TRBJ1-5; a possible D gene is TRBD1 (6 bases). This CDR3 is built from 17 residues. CDR1 SNHLY and CDR2 FYNNEI come from the germline V gene. V was trimmed by 6 bases and J by 3 bases, leaving 21 bases between them. This CDR3 reads CASRPQGAYGDNQPQHF. The CDR3 DNA follows: TGTGCCAGCAGGCCACAGGGAGCGTATGGGGACAATCAGCCCCAGCATTTT.

The chain carries TRBV11-1 and TRBJ2-1; D remains ambiguous. In germline, CDR1 is SGHAT, CDR2 FQDESV (reference sequence). The CDR3 has 13 amino acids. V was pared by 3 bases and J by 6 bases, with 9 bases between. The CDR3 DNA sequence: TGTGCCAGCAGCTTTTTGCGGTCCAATGAGCAGTTCTTC. The encoded protein is CASSFLRSNEQFF. The complete variable domain, with remaining parts taken from reference TRBV11-1 and TRBJ2-1, reads EAEVAQSPRYKITEKSQAVAFWCDPISGHATLYWYRQILGQGPELLVQFQDESVVDDSQLPKDRFSAERLKGVDSTLKIQPAELGDSAMYLCASSFLRSNEQFFGPGTRLTVL.

The V and J genes are TRBV7-9 and TRBJ1-5, with 9 nucleotides matching TRBD1. Germline CDR1 and CDR2: SEHNR and FQNEAQ (reference sequence). V lost 4 bases, J lost 6 bases, and 7 bases stayed unmatched. CDR3 length equals 15 residues. The CDR3 bases are TGTGCCAGCAGCTCAGGGACAGGGCGGACTCAGCCCCAGCATTTT. Amino acids: CASSSGTGRTQPQHF.

This clonotype was seen a handful of times. J is TRBJ2-7 and V is TRBV20-1; D gene unclear. V dropped 0 bases and J dropped 7 bases, with 16 bases sitting between them. The CDR3 length is 14 residues. Germline loops: CDR1 DFQATT, CDR2 SNEGSKA (reference sequence). The CDR3 region is CSARDSRSLDEQYF. CDR3 bases: TGCAGTGCTAGAGATTCGCGAAGCTTAGATGAGCAGTACTTC.

The rearrangement joins TRBV30 to TRBJ2-7; D gene ambiguous. The germline CDR1 and CDR2 sequences are GTSNPN and SVGIG (reference sequence). The CDR3 runs to 13 residues. V lost 0 bases, J lost 1 base, and 7 bases lay in between. The CDR3 protein is CAWSVLGSYEQYF. Written as DNA, the CDR3 is TGTGCCTGGAGTGTCCTAGGGTCCTACGAGCAGTACTTC. Together with reference TRBV30 and TRBJ2-7, the CDR3 gives the full variable domain: SQTIHQWPATLVQPVGSPLSLECTVEGTSNPNLYWYRQAAGRGLQLLFYSVGIGQISSEVPQNLSASRPQDRQFILSSKKLLLSDSGFYLCAWSVLGSYEQYFGPGTRLTVT.

The chain carries TRBV10-3 and TRBJ1-2, with TRBD1 matching over 8 bases. This CDR3 is 15 amino acids long. J lost 4 bases, V lost 0 bases, and 4 bases had no gene match. The germline V gene encodes CDR1 ENHRY and CDR2 SYGVKD. The CDR3 protein is CAISESRTGLYGYTF. The DNA of the CDR3 is TGTGCCATCAGTGAGTCGCGGACAGGGCTCTATGGCTACACCTTC.

The chain employs TRBV27 and TRBJ2-5; D unclear. V was clipped by 5 bases and J by 4 bases, with 17 bases between them. CDR3 length equals 15 residues. Per the germline V gene, CDR1 is MNHEY and CDR2 is SMNVEV (reference sequence). The CDR3 DNA follows: TGTGCCAGCAGTCCCTTGATCCTGCCCCCAGAGACCCAGTACTTC. Its protein is CASSPLILPPETQYF.

The chain joins TRBV9 to TRBJ1-1, with a tentative D call TRBD1 (5 bases). The germline V gene has CDR1 SGDLS and CDR2 YYNGEE. The CDR3 length is 13 residues. Trimming left V 0 bases short and J 7 bases short, with 10 bases between. CDR3 DNA: TGTGCCAGCAGCGTAGTGGGGGGGAGTGAAGCTTTCTTT. Protein product: CASSVVGGSEAFF.

The chain couples TRBV9 to TRBJ2-4, with 11 bases matching TRBD2. The last part of the DNA fits TRBJ2-7 better; the J call may be wrong. This CDR3 region has 15 residues. Germline values: CDR1 SGDLS, CDR2 YYNGEE. DNA for the CDR3: TGTGCCAGCAGCGGTACTAGCGGGGGTGGATCCGAGCAGTACTTC. This gives the protein CASSGTSGGGSEQYF.